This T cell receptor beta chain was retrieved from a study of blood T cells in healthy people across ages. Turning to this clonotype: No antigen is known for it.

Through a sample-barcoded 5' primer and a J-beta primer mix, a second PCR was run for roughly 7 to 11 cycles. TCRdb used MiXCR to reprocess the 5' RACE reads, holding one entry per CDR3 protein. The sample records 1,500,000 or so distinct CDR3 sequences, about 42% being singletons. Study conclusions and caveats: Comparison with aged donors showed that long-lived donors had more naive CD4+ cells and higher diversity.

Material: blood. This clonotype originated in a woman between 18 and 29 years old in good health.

The CDR3 DNA follows: TGTGCCAGCCAAACAGGTCGCTTAAATGAAAAACTGTTTTTT. Its translation is CASQTGRLNEKLFF. This chain uses TRBV6-6 with TRBJ1-4; a possible D gene is TRBD1 (5 bases). Trimming removed 8 bases at V and 5 bases at J, with 15 bases between. Germline lookup yields CDR1 MNHNY and CDR2 SVGAGI (reference sequence). The CDR3 totals 14 residues.